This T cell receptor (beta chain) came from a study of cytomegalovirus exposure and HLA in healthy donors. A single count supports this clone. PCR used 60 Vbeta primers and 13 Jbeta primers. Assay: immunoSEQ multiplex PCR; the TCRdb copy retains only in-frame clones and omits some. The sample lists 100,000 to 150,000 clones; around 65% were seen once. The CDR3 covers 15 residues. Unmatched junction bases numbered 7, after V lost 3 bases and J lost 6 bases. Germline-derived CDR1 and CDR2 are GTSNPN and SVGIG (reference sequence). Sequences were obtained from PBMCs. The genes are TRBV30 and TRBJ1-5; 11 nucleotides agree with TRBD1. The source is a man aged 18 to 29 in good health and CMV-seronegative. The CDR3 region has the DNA TGTGCCTGGAGCATCCTCGGGACAGGGGGTCAGCCCCAGCATTTT. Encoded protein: CAWSILGTGGQPQHF.